The rows below give T cell receptor beta chains drawn from one sample of a study of T cells in tuberculosis. Some clones are missing from TCRdb's copy, which holds only in-frame ones; the method was immunoSEQ multiplex PCR. The data show 28,000 or so clones, with nearly 90% seen just once and 6.1% held by the top ten. Sequenced material: PBMCs. These receptor sequences come from a donor between 5 and 29 years old with latent tuberculosis or without tuberculosis infection. Both conserved end residues are part of each CDR3. D genes are given only for firm matches. Rows give clone size only sometimes, using once, few, many, or a class for an expanded clone.

>TRBD1|-|TRBV5-6|TRBJ2-7
TGTGCCAGCAGCTTGGTTGAAGGGACAGGGAACCACGAGCAGTACTTC
CASSLVEGTGNHEQYF
>TRBD1|-|TRBV5-1|TRBJ2-7
TGCGCCAGCAGCCGACAGGGGGTCAACGAGCAGTACTTC
CASSRQGVNEQYF
>TRBD1|once|TRBV7-9|TRBJ2-3
TGTGCCAGCAGCTTTCCTCTTCAACAGGGGGTGGTTGGAGATACGCAGTATTTT
CASSFPLQQGVVGDTQYF
>-|-|TRBV6-5|TRBJ2-5
TGTGCCAACGGGTCGGATGAGACCCAGTACTTC
CANGSDETQYF
>TRBD1|-|TRBV7-8|TRBJ1-4
TGTGCCAGCAGCCGACAGGGCGGTGAAAAACTGTTTTTT
CASSRQGGEKLFF
>TRBD1|-|TRBV9|TRBJ1-4
TGTGCCAGCAGCCAGGGGATAGGGACAGGGGATGGAAAACTGTTTTTT
CASSQGIGTGDGKLFF
>TRBD2|-|TRBV29-1|TRBJ2-3
TGCAGCGTAGCTCAACTAGCGGGGGGCACAGATACGCAGTATTTT
CSVAQLAGGTDTQYF
>-|-|TRBV29-1|TRBJ1-1
TGCAGCGTTGTCCCAGGGAAGGGCACTGAAGCTTTCTTT
CSVVPGKGTEAFF
>TRBD2|-|TRBV27|TRBJ2-1
TGTGCCAGCAGTTTATCGAGGACTAGCGGGGGGAGCGAGCAGTTCTTC
CASSLSRTSGGSEQFF
>-|-|TRBV7-9|TRBJ2-5
TGTGCCAGCCAGAGGTACCAAGAGACCCAGTACTTC
CASQRYQETQYF
>TRBD1|-|TRBV6-6|TRBJ1-5
TGTGCCAGCAAGGACAGGGGGCTTCAGCCCCAGCATTTT
CASKDRGLQPQHF
>-|once|TRBV29-1|TRBJ1-2
TGCAGCGTTGTATCCGGGTATGGCTACACCTTC
CSVVSGYGYTF